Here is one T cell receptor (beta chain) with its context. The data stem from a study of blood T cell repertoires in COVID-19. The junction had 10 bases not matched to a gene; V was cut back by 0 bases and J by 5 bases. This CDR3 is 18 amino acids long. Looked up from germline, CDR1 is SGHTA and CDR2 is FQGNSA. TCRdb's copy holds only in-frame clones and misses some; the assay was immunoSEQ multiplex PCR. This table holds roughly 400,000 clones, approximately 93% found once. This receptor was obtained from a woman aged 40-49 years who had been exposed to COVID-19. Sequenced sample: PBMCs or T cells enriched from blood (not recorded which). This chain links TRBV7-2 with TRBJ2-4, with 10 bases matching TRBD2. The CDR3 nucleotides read TGTGCCAGCAGCTTAGCAGTCCTAGCGGGAGTGGGTGAAAACATTCAGTACTTC. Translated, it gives CASSLAVLAGVGENIQYF.